Listed below are T cell receptor beta chains from one sample, sequenced in a study of T cells in Graves' hyperthyroidism and ophthalmopathy. One entry per CDR3 protein results from TCRdb running MiXCR on the multiplex PCR reads. The table includes some 560,000 distinct CDR3 sequences, approximately 15% detected once. The sequenced material came from blood. The receptors were gathered from a woman in her thirties or forties with Graves' hyperthyroidism. CDR3s include the opening cysteine and the closing phenylalanine or tryptophan. D genes are given only for firm matches. Some rows have no size entry. The others give once, few or many, or a class for an expanded clone.

D,size,V,J,CDR3,DNA
TRBD1,-,TRBV2,TRBJ2-5,CASSGPDRGQETQYF,TGTGCCAGCAGTGGCCCGGACAGGGGGCAAGAGACCCAGTACTTC
TRBD1,many,TRBV20-1,TRBJ2-3,CSARRTGGTDTQYF,TGCAGTGCTAGGCGAACAGGGGGCACAGATACGCAGTATTTT
-,many,TRBV30,TRBJ1-1,CAWSRFSGTEAFF,TGTGCCTGGAGTCGTTTCTCTGGCACTGAAGCTTTCTTT
-,many,TRBV29-1,TRBJ2-5,CSVARETQYF,TGCAGCGTTGCAAGGGAGACCCAGTACTTC
TRBD2,many,TRBV7-8,TRBJ2-4,CASSPRLAGGPKNIQYF,TGTGCCAGCAGCCCCCGACTAGCGGGAGGACCCAAAAACATTCAGTACTTC
-,-,TRBV5-8,TRBJ1-3,CASSSTWGVGNTIYF,TGTGCCAGCAGCTCCACCTGGGGTGTCGGAAACACCATATATTTT
-,many,TRBV7-9,TRBJ2-3,CAGSLHSARTDTQYF,TGTGCCGGCAGCTTACATAGCGCGAGGACCGATACGCAGTATTTT
-,many,TRBV27,TRBJ2-5,CASRKGEYQETQYF,TGTGCCAGCAGGAAAGGGGAGTACCAAGAGACCCAGTACTTC
-,many,TRBV5-6,TRBJ2-5,CASSLAAGPRETQYF,TGTGCCAGCAGCTTGGCCGCGGGACCAAGGGAGACCCAGTACTTC
-,-,TRBV7-9,TRBJ1-5,CASSLGGLDQPQHF,TGTGCCAGCAGCTTAGGAGGACTGGATCAGCCCCAGCATTTT
-,many,TRBV10-3,TRBJ2-1,CAISVLELNNEQFF,TGTGCCATCAGTGTTTTAGAACTGAACAATGAGCAGTTCTTC
-,few,TRBV19,TRBJ2-5,CASTSGWGEETQYF,TGTGCCAGTACGTCCGGTTGGGGAGAAGAGACCCAGTACTTC
-,-,TRBV28,TRBJ2-2,CASSFGALAGELFF,TGTGCCAGCAGTTTTGGGGCTCTAGCCGGGGAGCTGTTTTTT
TRBD1,many,TRBV2,TRBJ2-4,CASSELRGQKKNIQYF,TGTGCCAGCAGTGAATTAAGGGGACAGAAGAAAAACATTCAGTACTTC
-,many,TRBV7-9,TRBJ2-3,CASSLALVSTDTQYF,TGTGCCAGCAGCTTAGCTCTAGTGTCCACAGATACGCAGTATTTT
-,many,TRBV7-3,TRBJ2-5,CASSYGIGRLGETQYF,TGTGCCAGCAGCTATGGGATTGGCAGGTTGGGGGAGACCCAGTACTTC
-,-,TRBV20-1,TRBJ2-7,CSAKISSYEQYF,TGCAGTGCTAAGATCTCATCCTACGAGCAGTACTTC
TRBD1,-,TRBV5-1,TRBJ1-1,CASSLRQGVGTEAFF,TGCGCCAGCAGCTTGAGACAGGGGGTAGGGACTGAAGCTTTCTTT
-,few,TRBV4-1,TRBJ2-3,CASSPPGVGTDTQYF,TGCGCCAGCAGCCCTCCCGGAGTTGGCACAGATACGCAGTATTTT
-,many,TRBV18,TRBJ2-3,CASSPLFDTQYF,TGTGCCAGCTCACCACTTTTCGATACGCAGTATTTT
-,many,TRBV7-9,TRBJ1-4,CASSSTASGNEKLFF,TGTGCCAGCAGCTCCACAGCAAGTGGAAATGAAAAACTGTTTTTT
TRBD2,many,TRBV6-1,TRBJ2-5,CASSDLFSGGETQYF,TGTGCCAGCAGTGATTTATTTTCGGGAGGAGAGACCCAGTACTTC
TRBD1,once,TRBV2,TRBJ2-5,CASRYGTDQETQYF,TGTGCCAGCAGGTACGGGACAGACCAAGAGACCCAGTACTTC